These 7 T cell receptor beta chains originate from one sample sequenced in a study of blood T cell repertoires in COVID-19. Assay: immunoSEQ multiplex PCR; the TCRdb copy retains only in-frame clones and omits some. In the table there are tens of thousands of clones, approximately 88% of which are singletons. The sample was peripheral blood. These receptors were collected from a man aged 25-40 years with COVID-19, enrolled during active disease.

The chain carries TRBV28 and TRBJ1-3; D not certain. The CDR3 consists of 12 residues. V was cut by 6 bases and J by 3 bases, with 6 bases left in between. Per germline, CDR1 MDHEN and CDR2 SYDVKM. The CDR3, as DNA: TGTGCCAGCAGGTCAGGTGGAAACACCATATATTTT. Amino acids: CASRSGGNTIYF.

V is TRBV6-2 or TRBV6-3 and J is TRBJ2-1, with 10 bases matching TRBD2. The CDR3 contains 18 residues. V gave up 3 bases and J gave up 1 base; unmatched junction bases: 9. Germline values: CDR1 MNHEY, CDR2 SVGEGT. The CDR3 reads CASSYRPSGSLSYNEQFF. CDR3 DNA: TGTGCCAGCAGTTATAGGCCTAGCGGGAGTCTATCCTACAATGAGCAGTTCTTC.

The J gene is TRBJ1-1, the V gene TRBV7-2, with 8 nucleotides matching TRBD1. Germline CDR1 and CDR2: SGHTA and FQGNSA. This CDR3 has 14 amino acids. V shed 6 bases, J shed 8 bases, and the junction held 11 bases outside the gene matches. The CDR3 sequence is CASRPTGAPLEAFF. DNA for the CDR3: TGTGCCAGCAGGCCGACAGGGGCGCCCTTAGAAGCTTTCTTT.

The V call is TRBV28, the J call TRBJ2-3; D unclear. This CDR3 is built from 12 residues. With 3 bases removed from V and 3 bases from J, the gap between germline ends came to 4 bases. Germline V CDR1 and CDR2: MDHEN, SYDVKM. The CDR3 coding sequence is TGTGCCAGCAGTTTGCAGACAGATACGCAGTATTTT. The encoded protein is CASSLQTDTQYF.

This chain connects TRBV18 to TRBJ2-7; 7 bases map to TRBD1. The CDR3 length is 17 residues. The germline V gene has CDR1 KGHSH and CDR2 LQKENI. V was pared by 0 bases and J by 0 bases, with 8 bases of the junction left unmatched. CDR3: CASSPPIGTAHSYEQYF. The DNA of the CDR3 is TGTGCCAGCTCACCACCAATAGGGACAGCTCACTCCTACGAGCAGTACTTC.

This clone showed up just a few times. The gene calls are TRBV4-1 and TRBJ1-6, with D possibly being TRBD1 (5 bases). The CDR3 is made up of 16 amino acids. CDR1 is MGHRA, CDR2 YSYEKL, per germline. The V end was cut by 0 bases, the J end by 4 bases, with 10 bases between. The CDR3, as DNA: TGCGCCAGCAGCCAAGAGGGGGGAGCTTATAATTCACCCCTCCACTTT. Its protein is CASSQEGGAYNSPLHF.

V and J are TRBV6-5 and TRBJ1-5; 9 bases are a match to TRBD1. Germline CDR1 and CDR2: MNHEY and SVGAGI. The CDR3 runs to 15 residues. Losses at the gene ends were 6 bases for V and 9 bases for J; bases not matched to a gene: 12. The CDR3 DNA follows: TGTGCCAGCAGACCCCCCGGACAGGGGAATAGGCCCCAGCATTTT. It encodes CASRPPGQGNRPQHF.